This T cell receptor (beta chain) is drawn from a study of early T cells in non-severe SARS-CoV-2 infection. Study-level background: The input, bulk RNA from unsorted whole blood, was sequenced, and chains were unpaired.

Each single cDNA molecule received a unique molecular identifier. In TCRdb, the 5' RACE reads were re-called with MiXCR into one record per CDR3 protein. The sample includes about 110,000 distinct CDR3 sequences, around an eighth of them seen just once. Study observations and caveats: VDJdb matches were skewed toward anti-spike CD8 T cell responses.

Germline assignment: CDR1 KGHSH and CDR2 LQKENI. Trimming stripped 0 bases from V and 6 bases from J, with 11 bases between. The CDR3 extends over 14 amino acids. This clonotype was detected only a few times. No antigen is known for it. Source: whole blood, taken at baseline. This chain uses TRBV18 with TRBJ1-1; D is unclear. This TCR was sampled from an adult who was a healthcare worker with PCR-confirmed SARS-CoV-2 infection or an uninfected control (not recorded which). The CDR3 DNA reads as TGTGCCAGCTCACCACCAGGGAAGAGCGCTGAAGCTTTCTTT. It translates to CASSPPGKSAEAFF.